The 14 T cell receptor beta chains below were found in one sample sequenced in a study of shared clonotypes between healthy human individuals. The method was immunoSEQ multiplex PCR; TCRdb's version includes in-frame clones alone and lacks a portion of them. The sample holds 1,500,000 or so clones, over 95% seen once. Sequencing was done on a sample of naive CD4+ T cells sorted from blood. Stated subset: CD45RA+ positively selected. The receptor source for this set is a man younger than 40 in good health.

The chain employs TRBV5-6 and TRBJ2-2; D might be TRBD2 (6 bases). The CDR3 is 15 amino acids. CDR1 is SGHDT, CDR2 YYEEEE, per germline. Trimming stripped 3 bases from V and 5 bases from J, with 14 bases between. CDR3 coding DNA: TGTGCCAGCAGCTCCGTTAGACTAGTTACCGGGGAGCTGTTTTTT. Its translation is CASSSVRLVTGELFF.

Here the CDR3 reads CASSAMTRDTQYF. CDR3 nucleotide sequence: TGTGCCAGCAGTGCCATGACCCGAGATACGCAGTATTTT. The rearrangement uses TRBV6-4 and TRBJ2-3; D ambiguous. CDR3 length: 13 amino acids. Looked up from germline, CDR1 is MRHNA and CDR2 is SNTAGT. Trimming removed 4 bases at V and 5 bases at J, with 10 bases between.

The chain links TRBV10-3 to TRBJ2-3, with D possibly TRBD1 on 5 matching bases. From germline, CDR1 is ENHRY and CDR2 SYGVKD. V lost 3 bases, J lost 3 bases, and 10 bases lay in between. The CDR3 totals 14 residues. The CDR3 here is CAISERGATDTQYF. CDR3 DNA sequence: TGTGCCATCAGTGAAAGGGGCGCGACAGATACGCAGTATTTT.

V and J are TRBV10-2 and TRBJ1-5; TRBD1 agrees at 10 bases. The V gene end was trimmed by 6 bases and the J gene end by 2 bases; junction bases not matched to a gene: 4. This CDR3 contains 15 residues. The germline CDR1 and CDR2 sequences are WSHSY and SAAADI. DNA of the CDR3: TGCGCCAGCAGATCCGGGACAGGGGGCAATCAGCCCCAGCATTTT. This codes for CASRSGTGGNQPQHF.

The rearrangement joins TRBV6-6 to TRBJ2-7; TRBD2 aligns across 9 bases. Germline CDR1 and CDR2: MNHNY and SVGAGI (reference sequence). The CDR3 has 14 amino acids. The V and J ends lost 6 bases and 7 bases, in that order; junction bases with no gene match: 10. CDR3 bases: TGTGCCAGCAGCCAGAGAGCGGGAGGCGAAGAGCAGTACTTC. This encodes CASSQRAGGEEQYF.

This chain connects TRBV11-1 to TRBJ2-5; tentative D call: TRBD2 (5 bases). The length of the CDR3 is 15 residues. Germline loops: CDR1 SGHAT, CDR2 FQDESV (reference sequence). V was pared by 5 bases and J by 4 bases, with 17 bases between. The CDR3 nucleotides are TGTGCCAGCAGCACCCGGACTCGCGGAGGAGAGACCCAGTACTTC. As protein: CASSTRTRGGETQYF. Full variable domain (outside the CDR3, taken from reference TRBV11-1 and TRBJ2-5): EAEVAQSPRYKITEKSQAVAFWCDPISGHATLYWYRQILGQGPELLVQFQDESVVDDSQLPKDRFSAERLKGVDSTLKIQPAELGDSAMYLCASSTRTRGGETQYFGPGTRLLVL.

This chain uses TRBV5-6 with TRBJ2-5, with 7 positions matching TRBD1. Germline V CDR1 and CDR2: SGHDT, YYEEEE. The CDR3 loop spans 14 amino acids. V was pared by 1 base and J by 5 bases, with 5 bases of the junction left unmatched. DNA of the CDR3: TGTGCCAGCAGCTTGCTACAGGGGTACGAGACCCAGTACTTC. Translated: CASSLLQGYETQYF.

The V call is TRBV7-2, the J call TRBJ2-7; D ambiguous. This CDR3 has 13 amino acids. Per the germline V gene, CDR1 is SGHTA and CDR2 is FQGNSA. V was clipped by 5 bases and J by 5 bases, with 13 bases between them. Here the CDR3 DNA reads TGTGCCAGCAGCGCCACACCCTTGAACGAGCAGTACTTC. Translation gives CASSATPLNEQYF.

V gene TRBV14 combines with J gene TRBJ1-2; TRBD1 might be the D (5 bases). The germline V gene has CDR1 SGHDN and CDR2 FVKESK. The CDR3 has 15 residues. V was trimmed by 2 bases and J by 5 bases, leaving 15 bases between them. The CDR3 reads CASSQNTDSPYGYTF. CDR3 nucleotides: TGTGCCAGCAGCCAAAATACTGACAGTCCGTATGGCTACACCTTC.

About this clone: The sample carries other DNA sequences with the same CDR3. The chain has TRBV2 and TRBJ2-5, with D uncertain. V lost 3 bases and J lost 5, with 13 bases in between. CDR3 size: 14 residues. Germline V gives CDR1 SNHLY, CDR2 FYNNEI. CDR3 loop: CASSEALPGETQYF. The DNA for the CDR3 is TGTGCCAGCAGTGAGGCTCTACCTGGGGAGACCCAGTACTTC.

The chain joins TRBV5-1 to TRBJ2-1; no reliable D call. Germline CDR1 reads SGHRS; CDR2 reads YFSETQ. The length of the CDR3 is 15 residues. The V end lost 1 base, the J end lost 4 bases, and 12 bases lay between the germline ends. CDR3 protein: CASSLSTTTYNEQFF. CDR3 bases: TGCGCCAGCAGCTTGTCGACGACGACATACAATGAGCAGTTCTTC.

This sequence joins TRBV5-1 and TRBJ2-5; D not certain. In germline, CDR1 is SGHRS, CDR2 YFSETQ. This CDR3 is built from 14 residues. Trimming left V 0 bases short and J 5 bases short, with 11 bases between. CDR3 bases: TGCGCCAGCAGCTTGGGTCCCGAAGACGAGACCCAGTACTTC. This codes for CASSLGPEDETQYF. The entire variable domain, with the rest obtained from reference TRBV5-1 and TRBJ2-5, is as follows: KAGVTQTPRYLIKTRGQQVTLSCSPISGHRSVSWYQQTPGQGLQFLFEYFSETQRNKGNFPGRFSGRQFSNSRSEMNVSTLELGDSALYLCASSLGPEDETQYFGPGTRLLVL.

The gene calls are TRBV19 and TRBJ2-1; no definite D call. Germline V gives CDR1 LNHDA, CDR2 SQIVND (reference sequence). CDR3 size: 14 residues. The V end was cut by 3 bases, the J end by 6 bases, with 12 bases between. Here the CDR3 DNA reads TGTGCCAGTAGTATTCCACGCCTTGGCAATGAGCAGTTCTTC. Translating gives CASSIPRLGNEQFF.

V and J are TRBV25-1 and TRBJ2-2; weak D call: TRBD1 (6 bases). Germline CDR1 and CDR2: MGHDK and SYGVNS. V gave up 5 bases and J gave up 5 bases, with 21 bases separating them. This CDR3 comprises 17 residues. The CDR3 sequence is CASSRHGNQGTTGELFF. The CDR3 DNA follows: TGTGCCAGCAGTCGACACGGGAACCAGGGGACGACCGGGGAGCTGTTTTTT.